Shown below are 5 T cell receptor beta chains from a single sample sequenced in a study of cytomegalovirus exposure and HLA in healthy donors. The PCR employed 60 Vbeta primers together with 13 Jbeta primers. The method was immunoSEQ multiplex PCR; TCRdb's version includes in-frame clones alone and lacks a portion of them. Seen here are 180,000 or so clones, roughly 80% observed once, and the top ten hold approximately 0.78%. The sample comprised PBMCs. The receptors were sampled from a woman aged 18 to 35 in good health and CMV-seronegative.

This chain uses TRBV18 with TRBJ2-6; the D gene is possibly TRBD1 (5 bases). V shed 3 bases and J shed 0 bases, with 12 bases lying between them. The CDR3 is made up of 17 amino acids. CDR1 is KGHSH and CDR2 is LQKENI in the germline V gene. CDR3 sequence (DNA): TGTGCCAGCTCACCGGGCACAGGACACTCTGGGGCCAACGTCCTGACTTTC. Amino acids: CASSPGTGHSGANVLTF.

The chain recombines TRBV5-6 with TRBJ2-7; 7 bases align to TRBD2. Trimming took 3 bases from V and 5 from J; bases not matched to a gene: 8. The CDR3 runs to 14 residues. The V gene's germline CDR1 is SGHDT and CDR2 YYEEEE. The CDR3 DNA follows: TGTGCCAGCAGCTGGGAGGGCTTTCCCCACGAGCAGTACTTC. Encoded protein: CASSWEGFPHEQYF.

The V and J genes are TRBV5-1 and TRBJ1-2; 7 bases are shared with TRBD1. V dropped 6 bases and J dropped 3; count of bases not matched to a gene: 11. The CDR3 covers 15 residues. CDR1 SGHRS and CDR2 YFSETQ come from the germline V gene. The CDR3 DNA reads TGCGCCAGCACCCGAAGCCCGGGGACAGACTATGGCTACACCTTC. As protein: CASTRSPGTDYGYTF.

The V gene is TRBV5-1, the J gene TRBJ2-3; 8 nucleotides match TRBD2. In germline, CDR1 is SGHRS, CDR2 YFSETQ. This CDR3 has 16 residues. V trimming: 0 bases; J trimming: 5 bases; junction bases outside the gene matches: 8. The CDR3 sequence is CASSLEGSLAGDTQYF. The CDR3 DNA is TGCGCCAGCAGCTTGGAAGGAAGTCTAGCGGGAGATACGCAGTATTTT. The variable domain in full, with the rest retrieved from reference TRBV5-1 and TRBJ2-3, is KAGVTQTPRYLIKTRGQQVTLSCSPISGHRSVSWYQQTPGQGLQFLFEYFSETQRNKGNFPGRFSGRQFSNSRSEMNVSTLELGDSALYLCASSLEGSLAGDTQYFGPGTRLTVL.

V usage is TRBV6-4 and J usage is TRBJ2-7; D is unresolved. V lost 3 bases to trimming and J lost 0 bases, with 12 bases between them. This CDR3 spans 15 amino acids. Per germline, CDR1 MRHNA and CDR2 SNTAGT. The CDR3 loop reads CASSEEPSSSYEQYF. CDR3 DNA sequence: TGTGCCAGCAGTGAGGAGCCCTCGTCCTCCTACGAGCAGTACTTC.